The 27 T cell receptor beta chains below come from one sample, sequenced in a study of cytomegalovirus exposure and HLA in healthy donors. TCRdb keeps only in-frame clones here, not all; method: immunoSEQ multiplex PCR. The sample lists fewer than 150,000 clones, more than 70% occurring once. Sequenced input: PBMCs. The receptors were sampled from a man under 40 in good health and CMV-seronegative.

The J gene is TRBJ1-1, the V gene TRBV6-1; 8 bases line up with TRBD1. The V gene end was trimmed by 6 bases and the J gene end by 8 bases; junction bases not matched to a gene: 8. CDR3 length: 13 amino acids. The germline gives CDR1 MNHNS, CDR2 SASEGT. CDR3 sequence: CASSQSGTGEAFF. CDR3 nucleotides: TGTGCCAGCAGCCAATCCGGGACAGGAGAAGCTTTCTTT.

The chain carries TRBV5-1 and TRBJ2-7; perhaps TRBD1 as D (6 bases). V was cut by 4 bases and J by 5 bases, with 16 bases left in between. The CDR3 sequence is 14 residues long. The V gene's germline CDR1 is SGHRS and CDR2 YFSETQ. Written as DNA, the CDR3 is TGCGCCAGCAGCCAAGACATAAACAGGGACGAGCAGTACTTC. Its protein is CASSQDINRDEQYF.

The genes are TRBV9 and TRBJ2-2; TRBD2 aligns across 11 bases. The J segment lost 6 bases and the V segment lost 4 bases, leaving 11 bases of the junction unmatched. CDR1 SGDLS and CDR2 YYNGEE come from the germline V gene. CDR3 length equals 17 residues. The CDR3 region has the DNA TGTGCCAGCAGCACCCGTAGCGGGAGGGCCGTGGCCGGGGAGCTGTTTTTT. Encoded protein: CASSTRSGRAVAGELFF.

This chain uses TRBV5-4 with TRBJ2-1, with D tentatively TRBD2 (6 bases). The CDR3 runs to 15 residues. Trimming shortened V by 0 bases and J by 9 bases, and 16 bases separated the two germline ends. Germline CDR1 reads SGHNT; CDR2 reads YYREEE (reference sequence). Written as DNA, the CDR3 is TGTGCCAGCAGCTTGGGATATATTCGGGAGAGTGAGCAGTTCTTC. It is translated as CASSLGYIRESEQFF. The variable domain in full, completed from reference TRBV5-4 and TRBJ2-1, reads ETGVTQSPTHLIKTRGQQVTLRCSSQSGHNTVSWYQQALGQGPQFIFQYYREEENGRGNFPPRFSGLQFPNYSSELNVNALELDDSALYLCASSLGYIRESEQFFGPGTRLTVL.

This clone appeared once. J is TRBJ2-5 and V is TRBV29-1; D possibly corresponds to TRBD2 (6 bases). The CDR3 loop spans 14 amino acids. Germline assignment: CDR1 SQVTM and CDR2 ANQGSEA. Trimming took off 3 bases at V and 2 bases at J, with 13 bases between the two ends. CDR3 protein: CSVESSRGQETQYF. The CDR3 coding sequence is TGCAGCGTTGAGTCGTCCCGGGGGCAAGAGACCCAGTACTTC. The variable domain in full, completed from reference TRBV29-1 and TRBJ2-5, reads SAVISQKPSRDICQRGTSLTIQCQVDSQVTMMFWYRQQPGQSLTLIATANQGSEATYESGFVIDKFPISRPNLTFSTLTVSNMSPEDSSIYLCSVESSRGQETQYFGPGTRLLVL.

The chain recombines TRBV29-1 with TRBJ1-2; TRBD1 is a possible D gene (6 bases). Germline CDR1 and CDR2: SQVTM and ANQGSEA. Trimming left V 0 bases short and J 4 bases short, with 9 bases between. This CDR3 spans 13 amino acids. The CDR3 region is CSVEEPRGYGYTF. DNA of the CDR3: TGCAGCGTTGAAGAGCCCAGGGGCTATGGCTACACCTTC.

The table lists this clone with a count of one. This chain joins TRBV7-9 and TRBJ2-7, with TRBD1 matching over 8 bases. The CDR3 length is 17 residues. Germline trimming cut 0 bases from V and 6 bases from J; bases unmatched to any gene: 13. In germline, CDR1 is SEHNR, CDR2 FQNEAQ (reference sequence). This chain's CDR3 is CASSLAEFGQGFLEQYF. In DNA form, the CDR3 reads TGTGCCAGCAGCTTAGCCGAGTTCGGACAGGGTTTCCTCGAGCAGTACTTC.

This clone was detected once. The chain couples TRBV7-9 to TRBJ2-7; D might be TRBD1 (5 bases). The CDR3 covers 13 residues. Deletions cut 3 bases from V and 6 bases from J, with 12 bases between. Germline values: CDR1 SEHNR, CDR2 FQNEAQ (reference sequence). The DNA for the CDR3 is TGTGCCAGCAGCTTGCCAGGGCGAAGCGAGCAGTACTTC. This sequence encodes CASSLPGRSEQYF.

The rearrangement joins TRBV5-1 to TRBJ1-1; D is unresolved. The CDR3 consists of 13 residues. V was shortened by 4 bases and J by 6 bases, with 13 bases between the two germline ends. Germline assignment: CDR1 SGHRS and CDR2 YFSETQ. The CDR3 spells CASSLPGLAEAFF. CDR3 sequence (DNA): TGCGCCAGCAGCCTTCCTGGACTAGCTGAAGCTTTCTTT.

The chain combines TRBV10-1 with TRBJ2-2; tentative D call: TRBD1 (5 bases). Germline V gene sequence: CDR1 WNHNN, CDR2 SYGVQD (reference sequence). Trimming shortened V by 6 bases and J by 4 bases, and 12 bases separated the two germline ends. The CDR3 length is 14 residues. CDR3 nucleotides: TGCGCCAGCAGGGATGACAGAGGCACCGGGGAGCTGTTTTTT. Amino acids: CASRDDRGTGELFF.

The chain uses TRBV7-2 and TRBJ2-5, with D perhaps matching TRBD1 (7 bases). Between the trimmed V and J ends, which lost 5 bases and 5 bases, there was a span of 15 bases. The germline V gene encodes CDR1 SGHTA and CDR2 FQGNSA. CDR3 length: 14 amino acids. In nucleotides, the CDR3 is TGTGCCAGCAGCCAGGGGGGTAGCCGGGAGACCCAGTACTTC. Translation: CASSQGGSRETQYF.

This chain links TRBV5-1 with TRBJ1-3; the match to TRBD1 covers 12 bases. V lost 4 bases and J lost 0; bases outside the gene matches: 11. CDR1 SGHRS and CDR2 YFSETQ come from the germline V gene. CDR3 length equals 19 residues. The CDR3 loop is CASSVSGTGGLFSGNTIYF. Here the CDR3 DNA reads TGCGCCAGCAGCGTTTCCGGGACAGGGGGCCTTTTCTCTGGAAACACCATATATTTT.

J is TRBJ2-1 and V is TRBV6-5, with 13 nucleotides matching TRBD2. CDR1 is MNHEY, CDR2 SVGAGI, per germline. This CDR3 spans 15 amino acids. The trim removed 5 bases at V and 10 bases at J, leaving 8 bases unmatched. CDR3 nucleotides: TGTGCCAGCAGTCGCCTCACTAGCGGGAGGGGCGAGCAGTTCTTC. Protein product: CASSRLTSGRGEQFF.

This clone was counted between two and nine times. This chain connects TRBV29-1 to TRBJ2-7; no reliable D call. V was cut by 6 bases and J by 6 bases, with 18 bases left in between. CDR1 and CDR2 from the germline V gene are SQVTM and ANQGSEA. The CDR3 sequence is 13 residues long. The CDR3 region is CSVVAPPFSEQYF. In nucleotides, the CDR3 is TGCAGCGTCGTTGCCCCGCCGTTTAGCGAGCAGTACTTC.

The J gene is TRBJ2-5, the V gene TRBV27; D unresolved. Per the germline V gene, CDR1 is MNHEY and CDR2 is SMNVEV (reference sequence). Trimming shortened V by 5 bases and J by 7 bases, and 14 bases separated the two germline ends. The CDR3 spans 13 residues. DNA for the CDR3: TGTGCCAGCAGTCCTACGGTTCGCGGGACCCAGTACTTC. This sequence encodes CASSPTVRGTQYF.

This clone was recorded only once. This sample includes further DNA sequences coding for the same CDR3. The chain recombines TRBV27 with TRBJ1-4, with no clear D. The CDR3 sequence is 14 residues long. CDR1 and CDR2 (germline): MNHEY, SMNVEV (reference sequence). Deletions cut 2 bases from V and 0 bases from J, with 4 bases between. The CDR3 loop is CASSLLATNEKLFF. The DNA for the CDR3 is TGTGCCAGCAGTTTACTTGCAACTAATGAAAAACTGTTTTTT.

The CDR3 DNA reads as TGTGCCAGCAAATCCCCCGGGAACACTGAAGCTTTCTTT. As protein: CASKSPGNTEAFF. This sequence joins TRBV25-1 and TRBJ1-1; D is unclear. This CDR3 is built from 13 residues. CDR1 MGHDK and CDR2 SYGVNS come from the germline V gene. V was cut by 7 bases and J by 1 base, with 10 bases left in between.

This chain connects TRBV2 to TRBJ2-3, with TRBD2 matching 12 bases. The junction had 9 bases not matched to a gene; V was cut back by 4 bases and J by 4 bases. The CDR3 has 17 residues. In germline, CDR1 is SNHLY, CDR2 FYNNEI. CDR3 bases: TGTGCCAGCAGTGGAAGACTAGCGGGGGCAGGGGCAGATACGCAGTATTTT. This gives the protein CASSGRLAGAGADTQYF.

The rearrangement joins TRBV4-3 to TRBJ1-6; D remains unclear. V dropped 0 bases and J dropped 11 bases, with 17 bases sitting between them. CDR1 LGHNA and CDR2 YSLEER come from the germline V gene. CDR3 length: 16 residues. CDR3 residues: CASSQDRDDGSAPLHF. The CDR3 region has the DNA TGCGCCAGCAGCCAAGATCGGGATGACGGTTCTGCACCCCTCCACTTT.

This sequence joins TRBV4-3 and TRBJ2-7, with 11 bases that match TRBD1. The CDR3 is made up of 15 amino acids. CDR1 is LGHNA and CDR2 is YSLEER in the germline V gene. The V and J ends lost 1 base and 4 bases, in that order; junction bases with no gene match: 3. CDR3 nucleotide sequence: TGCGCCAGCAGCCAAGGGGGACAGGGGGTATACGAGCAGTACTTC. It translates to CASSQGGQGVYEQYF.

This chain links TRBV30 with TRBJ2-3, with 13 nucleotides matching TRBD2. V dropped 5 bases and J dropped 3; count of bases not matched to a gene: 5. Germline V gene data show CDR1 as GTSNPN and CDR2 as SVGIG (reference sequence). The CDR3 length is 15 residues. CDR3 nucleotide sequence: TGTGCCTGGGGTGGACTAGCGGGAGCAACAGATACGCAGTATTTT. This translates into CAWGGLAGATDTQYF.

This chain links TRBV2 with TRBJ2-1, with TRBD2 matching 8 bases. Germline V gives CDR1 SNHLY, CDR2 FYNNEI. With 6 bases clipped from V and 1 base from J, the junction kept 8 bases outside the gene matches. The CDR3 extends over 16 amino acids. In nucleotides, the CDR3 is TGTGCCAGCAGCAAGTCACTAGCGGCTTCCTACAATGAGCAGTTCTTC. Residues: CASSKSLAASYNEQFF.

This chain connects TRBV7-9 to TRBJ2-1; the D gene is possibly TRBD2 (6 bases). The CDR3 is 14 residues long. CDR1 and CDR2 from the germline V gene are SEHNR and FQNEAQ (reference sequence). V was cut by 10 bases and J by 8 bases, with 21 bases left in between. In nucleotides, the CDR3 is TGTGCCACCCAAGGATCGGGAGTCGGGGATGAGCAGTTCTTC. Its protein product is CATQGSGVGDEQFF.

The chain links TRBV7-9 to TRBJ2-7, with 9 bases matching TRBD1. V trimming: 7 bases; J trimming: 3 bases; junction bases outside the gene matches: 13. Germline CDR1 SEHNR, CDR2 FQNEAQ (reference sequence). The CDR3 consists of 16 residues. The CDR3 DNA reads TGTGCCAGCATCTCCGGACAGGGGTTTCAAGGCTACGAGCAGTACTTC. Translated, it gives CASISGQGFQGYEQYF.

The CDR3 spells CASSQELMGQGSYEQYF. DNA for the CDR3: TGTGCCAGCAGCCAAGAATTAATGGGACAGGGCAGCTACGAGCAGTACTTC. The rearrangement joins TRBV4-2 to TRBJ2-7; TRBD1 agrees at 9 bases. J was trimmed by 3 bases and V by 0 bases; bases with no gene match: 9. The CDR3 spans 17 residues. The germline V gene encodes CDR1 LGHNA and CDR2 YNFKEQ.

V is TRBV11-2 and J is TRBJ2-3; 12 bases align to TRBD2. The CDR3 runs 15 residues. V lost 4 bases and J lost 4; bases outside the gene matches: 3. The germline V gene encodes CDR1 SGHAT and CDR2 FQNNGV. The CDR3 reads CASSSRLAGADTQYF. The DNA of the CDR3 is TGTGCCAGCAGCTCTAGACTAGCGGGAGCAGATACGCAGTATTTT. Full variable domain (missing parts from reference TRBV11-2 and TRBJ2-3): EAGVAQSPRYKIIEKRQSVAFWCNPISGHATLYWYQQILGQGPKLLIQFQNNGVVDDSQLPKDRFSAERLKGVDSTLKIQPAKLEDSAVYLCASSSRLAGADTQYFGPGTRLTVL.

This clone showed up just once. Sequence at one end of the junction differs from germline and may be a read error. The chain combines TRBV6-1 with TRBJ1-2; TRBD1 matches 9 bases. The germline CDR1 and CDR2 sequences are MNHNS and SASEGT. The CDR3 is 17 residues long. The CDR3 DNA is TGTGCCAGCAGTCAAGCGACGGGGACAGGGTGTATCCATGGCTACACCTTC. Translating it yields CASSQATGTGCIHGYTF.